This TCR beta chain was recorded in a study of T cell responses to AZD1222 COVID-19 vaccine. TCRdb's copy holds only in-frame clones and misses some; the assay was immunoSEQ multiplex PCR. The sample includes roughly 96,000 clones, 70% to 90% of them seen just once. Per the germline V gene, CDR1 is SGHDN and CDR2 is FVKESK. There are 12 residues in the CDR3. V dropped 1 base and J dropped 6 bases, with 6 bases sitting between them. The chain is built from TRBV14 and TRBJ1-1; D ambiguous. The receptor comes from an adult in good health. The material was peripheral blood, obtained on day 0 of AZD1222 vaccination. In DNA form, the CDR3 reads TGTGCCAGCAGCCAAGGGAATTCTGAAGCTTTCTTT. Translating it yields CASSQGNSEAFF.